The subject of this entry is one TCR beta chain. What it recognizes is unknown. A much more abundant neighbour one base away suggests this may be a read error. This CDR3 region has 17 residues. Germline assignment: CDR1 LGHNA and CDR2 YNFKEQ. J gave up 1 base and V 0 bases, and 8 bases lay outside the gene matches. The sample comes from a study of T-cell reconstitution after alpha-beta-depleted transplantation in children. Study-wide results and limits: Elevated TCRbeta diversity at day 60 was traced, in some patients, to surviving recipient T cells and thymic progenitors. Reportedly, alpha-beta T cells present about two months post-transplant originated from several hundred expanded clones of graft origin. Most T-cell counts and diversity one year after the transplant came from T cells that were newly produced.

During its preparation, the TCRbeta library received unique molecular identifiers. TCRdb re-derived calls from the PCR reads in MiXCR, one entry per CDR3 protein. This table has 900,000 or so distinct CDR3 sequences, about 16% appearing once. This chain joins TRBV4-2 and TRBJ2-7, with TRBD2 identical over 8 bases. The source material was PBMCs, mostly from graft donor cells, sampled 360 days after TCRalphabeta/CD19-depleted stem cell transplant. The source is a male patient younger than 18 who had a stem cell transplant for acute lymphoblastic leukemia, so the T cells may come from the graft donor. In DNA form, the CDR3 reads TGTGCCAGCAGCCAAGAGTTTCGGGGGGGAATTTCCTACGAGCAGTACTTC. Its protein is CASSQEFRGGISYEQYF.